A single sample is the source of the 3 T cell receptor beta chains below, sequenced in a study of shared clonotypes between healthy human individuals. Naivety among CD8 cells was defined by CD45RO negativity and positive CCR7 selection, thereby excluding terminally differentiated effector memory CD45RA+ cells. TCRdb keeps only in-frame clones here, not all; method: immunoSEQ multiplex PCR. The sample records roughly 600,000 clones, 95% to 98% being singletons. The specimen sequenced was naive CD8+ T cells sorted from blood. The receptors stem from a young man in good health.

The sample holds one count of this clone. The chain uses TRBV11-2 and TRBJ2-3; no definite D call. V was pared by 4 bases and J by 0 bases, with 14 bases between. Germline V lookup: CDR1 SGHAT, CDR2 FQNNGV. There are 16 residues in the CDR3. Here the CDR3 DNA reads TGTGCCAGCAGCTCCCTCAGCGTCTCTAGCACAGATACGCAGTATTTT. This translates into CASSSLSVSSTDTQYF.

The V call is TRBV27, the J call TRBJ2-7; 12 nucleotides agree with TRBD2. J lost 7 bases, V lost 6 bases, and 10 bases had no gene match. Germline V gives CDR1 MNHEY, CDR2 SMNVEV (reference sequence). The CDR3 consists of 15 residues. CDR3 DNA: TGTGCCAGCAGAGGACTAGCGGGACTCCTATGGGAGCAGTACTTC. Amino acid sequence: CASRGLAGLLWEQYF.

About this clone itself: Other nucleotide sequences from this sample produce the same CDR3. The V call is TRBV25-1, the J call TRBJ2-2; maybe TRBD1 (6 bases). Germline values: CDR1 MGHDK, CDR2 SYGVNS. V lost 5 bases, J lost 0 bases, and 10 bases lay in between. This CDR3 region has 15 residues. The CDR3 is CASSSGTPNTGELFF. The CDR3 DNA reads as TGTGCCAGCAGTTCCGGGACACCGAACACCGGGGAGCTGTTTTTT.